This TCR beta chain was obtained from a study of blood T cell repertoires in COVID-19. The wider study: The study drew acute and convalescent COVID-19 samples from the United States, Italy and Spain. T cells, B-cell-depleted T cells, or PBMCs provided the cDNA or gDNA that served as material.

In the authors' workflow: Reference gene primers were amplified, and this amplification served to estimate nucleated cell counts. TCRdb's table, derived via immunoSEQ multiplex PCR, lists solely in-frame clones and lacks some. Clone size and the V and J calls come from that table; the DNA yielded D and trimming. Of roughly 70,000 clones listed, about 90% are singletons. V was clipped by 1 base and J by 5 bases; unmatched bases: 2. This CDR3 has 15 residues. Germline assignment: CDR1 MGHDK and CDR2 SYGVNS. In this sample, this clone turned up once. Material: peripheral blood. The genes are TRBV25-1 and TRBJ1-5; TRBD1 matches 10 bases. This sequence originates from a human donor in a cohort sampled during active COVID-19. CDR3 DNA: TGTGCCAGCAGTGAATCGGGACAGGGGTATCAGCCCCAGCATTTT. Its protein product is CASSESGQGYQPQHF.